This T cell receptor beta chain originates from a study of regulatory T cells in long-lasting Graves disease. Study background: Graves' patients with a new diagnosis had received antithyroid drugs under 3 months.

Time point denoted: newly diagnosed GD, antithyroid drugs for less than 3 months. The TCR library was made from RNA that had been extracted from PBMCs in TRIzol. With iRepertoire HTBI primers and Arm-PCR of CDR3 regions, TCR beta libraries were built. In TCRdb, the multiplex PCR reads were re-called with MiXCR into one record per CDR3 protein. The data hold hundreds of thousands of distinct CDR3 sequences, with roughly a sixth observed a single time. This CDR3 is built from 14 residues. The V end lost 1 base, the J end lost 4 bases, and 10 bases lay between the germline ends. Germline loops: CDR1 LGHNT, CDR2 FRNRAP. This clonotype has ten or more counts. The same data also went into a second study, on T cells in Graves' hyperthyroidism and ophthalmopathy.

The clonotype comes from a woman aged 35-65 years with Graves disease. V gene TRBV12-5 combines with J gene TRBJ1-1; D call uncertain. Sequenced here: peripheral blood mononuclear cells (PBMCs), sampled at new diagnosis, from a patient treated with antithyroid drugs. DNA for the CDR3: TGTGCTAGTGGTTTGGATCTGGGGAGCACTGAAGCTTTCTTT. Its translation is CASGLDLGSTEAFF.